The 19 T cell receptor beta chains below all came from one sample that was sequenced in a study of blood T cell repertoires in COVID-19. Clones were sequenced by immunoSEQ multiplex PCR, and TCRdb holds only the in-frame ones, with some missing. This table has 62,000 or so clones, roughly 85% appearing once. The sample was peripheral blood. Source of these receptors: a human donor in a cohort sampled during active COVID-19.

The V and J genes are TRBV18 and TRBJ1-1; 12 nucleotides match TRBD1. This CDR3 spans 15 amino acids. The germline V gene has CDR1 KGHSH and CDR2 LQKENI. Trimming took 5 bases from V and 8 from J; bases not matched to a gene: 9. The CDR3 loop is CASSFPGQGALEAFF. CDR3 DNA: TGTGCCAGCTCATTCCCGGGACAGGGGGCTCTGGAAGCTTTCTTT.

V is TRBV3-1 (or the pseudogene TRBV3-2) and J is TRBJ2-1, with D hard to call. V lost 4 bases and J lost 4, with 5 bases in between. Germline V gene sequence: CDR1 LGHDT, CDR2 YNNKEL (reference sequence). CDR3 length equals 12 residues. DNA for the CDR3: TGTGCCAGCAGCCGACTGTACAATGAGCAGTTCTTC. Translated: CASSRLYNEQFF.

The genes are TRBV12-3 or TRBV12-4 and TRBJ2-7; TRBD1 matches at 7 bases. V was clipped by 6 bases and J by 3 bases; unmatched bases: 5. CDR3 length equals 13 residues. This CDR3 is CASSTTGLYEQYF. The CDR3 DNA follows: TGTGCCAGCAGCACGACAGGGCTCTACGAGCAGTACTTC.

The V and J genes are TRBV7-2 and TRBJ2-1; perhaps TRBD2 as D (6 bases). The CDR3 length is 16 residues. Germline values: CDR1 SGHTA, CDR2 FQGNSA. V was trimmed by 4 bases and J by 5 bases, leaving 18 bases between them. The CDR3 DNA is TGTGCCAGCAGCTACGTAGGAGGGAAGGCGAACAATGAGCAGTTCTTC. Translating it yields CASSYVGGKANNEQFF.

The chain joins TRBV7-2 to TRBJ2-7; 8 bases map to TRBD2. Per the germline V gene, CDR1 is SGHTA and CDR2 is FQGNSA. Trimming took 3 bases from V and 4 from J; bases not matched to a gene: 11. This CDR3 has 16 amino acids. CDR3 residues: CASSFRSSGRIYEQYF. CDR3 DNA: TGTGCCAGCAGCTTCCGTTCGAGCGGGAGAATATACGAGCAGTACTTC.

The rearrangement links TRBV6-6 to TRBJ1-5; 8 bases are shared with TRBD1. V shed 6 bases and J 1 base; nucleotides not matched to a gene: 5. The germline V gene encodes CDR1 MNHNY and CDR2 SVGAGI (reference sequence). The length of the CDR3 is 15 residues. CDR3 in DNA: TGTGCCAGCAGCCCCCAGGGGGCAAGCAATCAGCCCCAGCATTTT. Its translation: CASSPQGASNQPQHF.

The chain employs TRBV15 and TRBJ2-5; possible D gene TRBD2, 6 bases. Trimming took off 0 bases at V and 5 bases at J, with 13 bases between the two ends. CDR1 is LNHNV, CDR2 YYDKDF, per germline (reference sequence). The length of the CDR3 is 15 residues. For the CDR3, the DNA is TGTGCCACCAGCAGAGAGGACGCGGGGCGGGAGACCCAGTACTTC. This translates into CATSREDAGRETQYF.

The CDR3 sequence is CSASEQMNTEAFF. Written as DNA, the CDR3 is TGCAGTGCTAGTGAACAGATGAACACTGAAGCTTTCTTT. The chain links TRBV20-1 to TRBJ1-1; D is uncertain. The CDR3 sequence is 13 residues long. Germline CDR1 and CDR2: DFQATT and SNEGSKA (reference sequence). The germline V and J ends were trimmed by 3 bases and 0 bases, with 8 bases remaining between them.

J is TRBJ2-2 and V is TRBV6-5, with D perhaps TRBD1 (6 bases). Looked up from germline, CDR1 is MNHEY and CDR2 is SVGAGI. V lost 7 bases, J lost 4 bases, and 13 bases lay in between. This CDR3 has 14 residues. CDR3 region: CASNPGQPTGELFF. DNA for the CDR3: TGTGCCAGCAACCCTGGACAGCCCACCGGGGAGCTGTTTTTT.

In its sample, this clone was seen a few times. The chain employs TRBV30 and TRBJ2-3; possible D gene TRBD1, 6 bases. The CDR3 is 15 residues long. Germline V lookup: CDR1 GTSNPN, CDR2 SVGIG (reference sequence). Between the trimmed V and J ends, which lost 3 bases and 2 bases, there was a span of 15 bases. CDR3 nucleotides: TGTGCCTGGAGGGGACCAACAGGGTACACAGATACGCAGTATTTT. Translation gives CAWRGPTGYTDTQYF.

This sequence joins TRBV28 and TRBJ1-3; TRBD1 matches at 11 bases. CDR1 is MDHEN and CDR2 is SYDVKM in the germline V gene. V dropped 4 bases and J dropped 10; count of bases not matched to a gene: 9. CDR3 length: 15 residues. The CDR3 spells CASSSPGTGGRTIYF. In DNA form, the CDR3 reads TGTGCCAGCAGTTCCCCCGGGACAGGGGGGAGGACCATATATTTT. Supplemented by reference TRBV28 and TRBJ1-3, the full variable domain reads DVKVTQSSRYLVKRTGEKVFLECVQDMDHENMFWYRQDPGLGLRLIYFSYDVKMKEKGDIPEGYSVSREKKERFSLILESASTNQTSMYLCASSSPGTGGRTIYFGEGSWLTVV.

The chain links TRBV14 to TRBJ2-4; tentative D call: TRBD1 (5 bases). The CDR3 has 16 residues. Germline V gene sequence: CDR1 SGHDN, CDR2 FVKESK. V was cut by 5 bases and J by 2 bases, with 16 bases left in between. CDR3: CASSKQTDRPKNIQYF. Written as DNA, the CDR3 is TGTGCCAGCAGCAAACAAACCGACAGACCCAAAAACATTCAGTACTTC.

The chain recombines TRBV2 with TRBJ2-1; TRBD1 matches at 11 bases. CDR1 is SNHLY, CDR2 FYNNEI, per germline. J was trimmed by 8 bases and V by 6 bases; bases with no gene match: 6. The CDR3 sequence is 14 residues long. This CDR3 is CASSRDRGFHEQFF. CDR3 nucleotide sequence: TGTGCCAGCAGCCGGGACAGGGGGTTCCATGAGCAGTTCTTC.

The chain employs TRBV5-1 and TRBJ1-4; 10 bases match TRBD1. Trimming cost V 4 bases and J 6 bases; bases outside gene matches: 3. CDR1 SGHRS and CDR2 YFSETQ come from the germline V gene. The CDR3 loop spans 14 amino acids. The CDR3 DNA sequence: TGCGCCAGCAGCAGACAGGGGGCGGATGAAAAACTGTTTTTT. This gives the protein CASSRQGADEKLFF.

The chain combines TRBV7-8 with TRBJ1-4; weak D call: TRBD1 (6 bases). V lost 2 bases and J 0 bases, leaving 13 bases between the germline ends. Per germline, CDR1 SGHVS and CDR2 FQNEAQ. The CDR3 length is 17 residues. CDR3 residues: CASSLRGQLATNEKLFF. Here the CDR3 DNA reads TGTGCCAGCAGCTTAAGAGGACAGCTCGCAACTAATGAAAAACTGTTTTTT.

J is TRBJ2-5 and V is TRBV7-9, with 7 nucleotides matching TRBD2. The CDR3 runs to 15 residues. In germline, CDR1 is SEHNR, CDR2 FQNEAQ (reference sequence). V lost 5 bases to trimming and J lost 5 bases; unmatched junction nucleotides: 11. The CDR3, as DNA: TGTGCCAGCAGCCCTAGCGGATCCAGGTGGGAGACCCAGTACTTC. This translates into CASSPSGSRWETQYF.

V and J are TRBV5-1 and TRBJ1-1, with TRBD1 matching over 10 bases. The germline V gene encodes CDR1 SGHRS and CDR2 YFSETQ. This CDR3 comprises 14 residues. Trimming at V came to 3 bases and at J to 4 bases, leaving 3 bases not matched to a gene. CDR3 sequence (DNA): TGCGCCAGCAGCTCGACAGGGGGCCTCACTGAAGCTTTCTTT. Translating it yields CASSSTGGLTEAFF.

This sequence joins TRBV7-2 and TRBJ2-3; D gene unclear. Germline CDR1 reads SGHTA; CDR2 reads FQGNSA. The CDR3 is 14 residues long. V shed 1 base and J shed 1 base, with 6 bases lying between them. The CDR3 DNA reads as TGTGCCAGCAGCTTAGTATCTCGCACAGATACGCAGTATTTT. Amino acid sequence: CASSLVSRTDTQYF. Looking up the rest from reference TRBV7-2 and TRBJ2-3 gives the full variable domain: GAGVSQSPSNKVTEKGKDVELRCDPISGHTALYWYRQSLGQGLEFLIYFQGNSAPDKSGLPSDRFSAERTGGSVSTLTIQRTQQEDSAVYLCASSLVSRTDTQYFGPGTRLTVL.

The rearrangement links TRBV6-6 to TRBJ2-2; 7 nucleotides line up with TRBD1. The CDR3 extends over 16 amino acids. The germline gives CDR1 MNHNY, CDR2 SVGAGI (reference sequence). Trimming at V came to 0 bases and at J to 3 bases, leaving 4 bases not matched to a gene. The CDR3 nucleotides read TGTGCCAGCAGTTACTCAGGGGGCATGGACACCGGGGAGCTGTTTTTT. Its translation is CASSYSGGMDTGELFF.